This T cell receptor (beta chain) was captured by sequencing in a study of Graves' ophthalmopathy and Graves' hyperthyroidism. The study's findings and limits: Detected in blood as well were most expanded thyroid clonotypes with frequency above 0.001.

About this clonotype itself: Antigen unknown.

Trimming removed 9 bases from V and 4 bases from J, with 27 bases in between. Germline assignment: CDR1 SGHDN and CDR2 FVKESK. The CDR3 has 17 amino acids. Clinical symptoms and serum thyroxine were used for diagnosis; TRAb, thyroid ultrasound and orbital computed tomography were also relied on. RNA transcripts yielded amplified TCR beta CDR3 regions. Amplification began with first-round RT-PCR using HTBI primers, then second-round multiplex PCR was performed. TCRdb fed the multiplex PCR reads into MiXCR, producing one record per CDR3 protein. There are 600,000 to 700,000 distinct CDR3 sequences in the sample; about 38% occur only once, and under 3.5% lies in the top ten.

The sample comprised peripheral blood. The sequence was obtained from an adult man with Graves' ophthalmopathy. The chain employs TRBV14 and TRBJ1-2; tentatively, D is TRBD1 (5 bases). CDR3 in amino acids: CASTGLAGTGASYGYTF. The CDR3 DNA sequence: TGTGCCAGTACTGGACTAGCGGGCACCGGGGCCTCCTATGGCTACACCTTC.